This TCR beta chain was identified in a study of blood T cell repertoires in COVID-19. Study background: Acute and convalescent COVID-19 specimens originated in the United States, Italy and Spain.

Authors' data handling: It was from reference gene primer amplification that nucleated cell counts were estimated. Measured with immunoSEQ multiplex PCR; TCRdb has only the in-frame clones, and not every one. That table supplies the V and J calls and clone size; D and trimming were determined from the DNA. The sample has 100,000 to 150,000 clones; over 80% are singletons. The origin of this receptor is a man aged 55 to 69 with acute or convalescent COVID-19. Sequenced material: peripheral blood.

The CDR3 protein is CASSLVGTGSGTQYF. The CDR3 DNA follows: TGTGCCAGCAGCTTAGTTGGGACAGGGTCGGGGACCCAGTACTTC. This chain uses TRBV11-3 with TRBJ2-5; TRBD1 matches at 9 bases. Germline assignment: CDR1 SGHNT and CDR2 YENEEA. V lost 1 base, J lost 7 bases, and 7 bases stayed unmatched. This CDR3 region has 15 residues.